This TCR beta chain was observed in a study of T cell repertoires in cytomegalovirus infection. Study at large: Recently identified HLA-C-restricted CMV epitopes were among the peptides used. Public TCR beta signatures marked donors with CMV infection and the matching HLA. Study-wide points: CMV-specific HLA-C-restricted TCR beta clonotypes dominated the ex vivo response. Using cumulative public TCR beta family frequency, the authors identified those who carried CMV together with the relevant HLA.

MiXCR was run by TCRdb on the reads, yielding one entry per CDR3 protein. The sample has about 920,000 distinct CDR3 sequences, 31% seen once. This clonotype was seen many times. Its antigen is currently unknown. The V end lost 1 base, the J end lost 0 bases, and 3 bases lay between the germline ends. The CDR3 covers 13 residues. Germline V gene lookup returns CDR1 MNHNS and CDR2 SASEGT. The sequence was collected from a human donor in good health (CMV status not recorded). Some clones in this sample may be carry-over from other donors' samples. The sample was cultured CD8+ T cells from PBMCs, taken from culture after CMV antigen stimulation. This sequence joins TRBV6-1 and TRBJ1-1; D ambiguous. The CDR3 nucleotides are TGTGCCAGCAGTGAAGGTATGAACACTGAAGCTTTCTTT. Translated: CASSEGMNTEAFF.